This T cell receptor (beta chain) emerged from a study of PD-L1 blockade in urothelial cancer. Only in-frame clones appear in the TCRdb table, and some are missing; sequencing was by immunoSEQ multiplex PCR. The sample comprises about 21,000 clones, 90% of which are singletons, and approximately 16% rests with the top ten. The germline CDR1 and CDR2 sequences are MNHEY and SMNVEV (reference sequence). The V and J ends lost 5 bases and 4 bases, in that order; junction bases with no gene match: 2. The CDR3 contains 12 residues. This receptor was taken from a woman aged 55 to 70 with urothelial cancer. The genes are TRBV27 and TRBJ2-7, with 7 bases identical to TRBD1. Specimen: PBMCs, collected around atezolizumab (anti-PD-L1) treatment. The CDR3 reads CASSDRVYEQYF. CDR3 DNA: TGTGCCAGCAGTGACAGGGTTTACGAGCAGTACTTC.